Described below is a single T cell receptor beta chain sequence and its context. Its target is not known. The survey-level immunoSEQ assay was used. Profiled with immunoSEQ multiplex PCR; TCRdb holds only in-frame clones, not every one. There are about 95,000 clones in the sample; roughly 78% occur only once, and roughly 2% lies in the top ten. The record originates from a study of fetal regulatory T cell absence and autoimmunity. In the study overall: Exocrine pancreas autoimmunity occurred in IPEX patients lacking clinical diabetes.

V shed 4 bases and J shed 10 bases, with 11 bases lying between them. This CDR3 is 11 amino acids long. Per the germline V gene, CDR1 is SGHAT and CDR2 is FQNNGV. Study results and caveats: Broadly similar TRB gene family usage was seen in pancreas and cord blood. Some top pancreas TCR clones were over 80-fold enriched versus cord blood.

Material for sequencing was pancreas tissue. The chain joins TRBV11-2 to TRBJ2-7, with D perhaps matching TRBD1 (5 bases). The TCR originated in a male donor with IPEX syndrome. CDR3 residues: CASSSVGVQYF. The DNA of the CDR3 is TGTGCCAGCAGCTCAGTAGGGGTCCAGTACTTC.